The text below deals with one TCR beta chain. Its cognate antigen is unknown. The sample is drawn from a study of T cells after yellow fever vaccination. Study-level background: For low cell numbers, libraries were made with SMART-Seq v4 Ultra Low Input. Findings of the study overall: Peaking on day 5 versus 15, the secondary response was faster but weaker. Subsequent booster samples again held most clones from primary vaccination (96% CD4, 85% to 90% CD8).

The germline V and J ends were trimmed by 0 bases and 7 bases, with 12 bases remaining between them. Looked up from germline, CDR1 is MNHEY and CDR2 is SVGAGI. There are 14 residues in the CDR3. A single record per CDR3 protein comes from TCRdb applying MiXCR to the 5' RACE reads. The table lists nearly 350,000 distinct CDR3 sequences, roughly 8% of them singletons, with around 17% in the top ten. The chain has TRBV6-5 and TRBJ1-1, with a weak D call TRBD1 (5 bases). This TCR was recovered from a man between 18 and 35 years old who received the YFV17D yellow fever vaccine. The material sequenced was PBMCs, taken about 41 days after the first yellow fever vaccination. The chain's CDR3 is CASSYSTGAIEAFF. CDR3 nucleotide sequence: TGTGCCAGCAGTTACTCGACCGGGGCTATTGAAGCTTTCTTT.